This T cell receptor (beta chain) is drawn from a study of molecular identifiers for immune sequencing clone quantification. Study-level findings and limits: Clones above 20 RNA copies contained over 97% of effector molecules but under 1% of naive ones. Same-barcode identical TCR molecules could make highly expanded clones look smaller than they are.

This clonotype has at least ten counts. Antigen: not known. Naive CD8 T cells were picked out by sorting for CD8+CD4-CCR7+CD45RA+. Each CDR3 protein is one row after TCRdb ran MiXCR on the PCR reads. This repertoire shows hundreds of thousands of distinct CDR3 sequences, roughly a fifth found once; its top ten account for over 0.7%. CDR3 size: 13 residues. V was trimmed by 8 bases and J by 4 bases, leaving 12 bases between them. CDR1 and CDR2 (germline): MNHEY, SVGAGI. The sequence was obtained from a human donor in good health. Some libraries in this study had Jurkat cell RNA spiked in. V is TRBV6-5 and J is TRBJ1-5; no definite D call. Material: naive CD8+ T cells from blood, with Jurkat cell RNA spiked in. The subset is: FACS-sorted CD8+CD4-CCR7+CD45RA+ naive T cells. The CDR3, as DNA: TGTGCCAGCTCCAAAGCGGGGAATCAGCCCCAGCATTTT. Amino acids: CASSKAGNQPQHF.